Shown below are 29 T cell receptor beta chains from a single sample sequenced in a study of T cells in women clearing cervical HPV infection. Measured with immunoSEQ multiplex PCR; TCRdb has only the in-frame clones, and not every one. The repertoire table contains 44,000 or so clones. The sequencing sample was made of blood buffy coat. These TCRs come from a woman between 18 and 75 years old with a cervical HPV16 infection that either progressed to CIN3+ or cleared (not recorded which).

A note on this clone: Sequencing ends 3 residues short of the CDR3 end; the germline J gene provides the rest. The chain has TRBV5-5 and TRBJ2-2; unclear D gene. The V gene's germline CDR1 is SGHKS and CDR2 YYEKEE (reference sequence). The V and J ends lost 1 base and 6 bases respectively, with 4 bases between them. This CDR3 spans 12 amino acids. The CDR3 sequence: CASSLSAGELFF. The sequenced CDR3 bases are TGTGCCAGCAGCTTGTCGGCCGGGGAG. Full variable domain (missing parts from reference TRBV5-5 and TRBJ2-2): DAGVTQSPTHLIKTRGQQVTLRCSPISGHKSVSWYQQVLGQGPQFIFQYYEKEERGRGNFPDRFSARQFPNYSSELNVNALLLGDSALYLCASSLSAGELFFGEGSRLTVL.

In the case of this clone: The read stops 3 residues short of the end of the CDR3; the missing end is completed from the germline J gene. The rearrangement joins TRBV19 to TRBJ2-2, with 7 positions matching TRBD1. CDR1 LNHDA and CDR2 SQIVND come from the germline V gene (reference sequence). V gave up 11 bases and J gave up 2 bases; unmatched junction bases: 8. This CDR3 region has 14 residues. The CDR3 DNA, read in part, is TGTGCCCCACAGGGGATCCCTAACACCGGGGAG. It specifies CAPQGIPNTGE. The full CDR3 sequence reads CAPQGIPNTGELFF.

Concerning this clone: Read sequence stops 3 residues before the CDR3 end, and the germline J gene provides the missing end. This sequence joins TRBV4-1 and TRBJ2-7; D not certain. The CDR3 is made up of 15 amino acids. The V end lost 4 bases, the J end lost 2 bases, and 15 bases lay between the germline ends. Per germline, CDR1 MGHRA and CDR2 YSYEKL. The CDR3 region is CASSPTATFTYEQYF. CDR3 bases read: TGCGCCAGCAGCCCGACGGCGACATTTACCTACGAG.

As for this clone: The read gets to within 3 residues of the CDR3 end, and the germline J gene fills in the rest. This sequence joins TRBV20-1 and TRBJ2-7, with unresolved D. Germline V gene lookup returns CDR1 DFQATT and CDR2 SNEGSKA (reference sequence). The CDR3 extends over 13 amino acids. The V and J ends lost 0 bases and 0 bases respectively, with 6 bases between them. The CDR3 protein is CSARDKVSYEQYF. CDR3 DNA, as far as it was read: TGCAGTGCTAGAGATAAGGTCTCCTACGAG.

With respect to this clone: From the germline J gene comes the end of the CDR3, since the read stops 3 residues before it. The rearrangement links TRBV12-3 or TRBV12-4 to TRBJ1-1; TRBD1 matches at 10 bases. V shed 7 bases, J shed 7 bases, and the junction held 6 bases outside the gene matches. There are 13 residues in the CDR3. The CDR3 is CASTLGQGIEAFF. The CDR3 DNA, read in part, is TGTGCCAGCACCCTGGGACAGGGGATTGAA.

Details on this clone: The read terminates 3 residues before the CDR3 end, so the remaining end is supplied by the germline J gene. The J gene is TRBJ2-3, the V gene TRBV16; 12 bases agree with TRBD1. The CDR3 is made up of 17 amino acids. CDR1 and CDR2 from the germline V gene are KGHSY and FQNENV. The chain's CDR3 is CASSHLRDRGQVQPQYF. The sequenced part of the CDR3 DNA is TGTGCCAGCAGCCACCTCAGGGACAGGGGGCAGGTTCAGCCG. The whole variable domain, remainder taken from reference TRBV16 and TRBJ2-3, is GEEVAQTPKHLVRGEGQKAKLYCAPIKGHSYVFWYQQVLKNEFKFLISFQNENVFDETGMPKERFSAKCLPNSPCSLEIQATKLEDSAVYFCASSHLRDRGQVQPQYFGPGTRLTVL.

Regarding this clone: The read halts 3 residues ahead of the CDR3 end, with the missing end drawn from the germline J gene. V is TRBV5-1 and J is TRBJ2-3; 11 bases align to TRBD2. This CDR3 region has 16 residues. V lost 4 bases to trimming and J lost 6 bases; unmatched junction nucleotides: 10. Germline loops: CDR1 SGHRS, CDR2 YFSETQ. The CDR3 protein is CASSQLAGASVDTQYF. Incomplete CDR3 DNA: TGCGCCAGCAGCCAACTAGCGGGGGCTAGCGTGGATACG. The variable domain in full, with the rest retrieved from reference TRBV5-1 and TRBJ2-3, is KAGVTQTPRYLIKTRGQQVTLSCSPISGHRSVSWYQQTPGQGLQFLFEYFSETQRNKGNFPGRFSGRQFSNSRSEMNVSTLELGDSALYLCASSQLAGASVDTQYFGPGTRLTVL.

Of note for this clone: The sequenced fragment ends 3 residues before the CDR3 boundary, so the rest is inferred from the germline J gene. The chain recombines TRBV19 with TRBJ1-4; 9 bases align to TRBD1. Looked up from germline, CDR1 is LNHDA and CDR2 is SQIVND (reference sequence). The CDR3 is 15 residues long. The V segment lost 10 bases and the J segment 0 bases; nucleotides outside the gene matches: 6. The covered CDR3 bases are TGTGCCACCCAGGACAGGGGCTCAACTAATGAAAAA. Protein product: CATQDRGSTNEK. The full CDR3 is CATQDRGSTNEKLFF.

With respect to this clone: The read ends 3 residues early relative to the CDR3; the germline J gene fills the gap. This sequence joins TRBV7-9 and TRBJ2-3; a possible D gene is TRBD2 (6 bases). Looked up from germline, CDR1 is SEHNR and CDR2 is FQNEAQ (reference sequence). The CDR3 consists of 15 residues. Trimming pared 5 bases from V and 2 bases from J, leaving 14 bases between. Incomplete CDR3 DNA: TGTGCCAGCAGCCCCCCTCCGGGACTCACAGATACG. Translation gives CASSPPPGLTDT. The entire CDR3 protein reads CASSPPPGLTDTQYF.

Points on this clone: The read terminates 3 residues before the CDR3 end, so the remaining end is supplied by the germline J gene. The V and J genes are TRBV5-1 and TRBJ2-3, with 8 bases that match TRBD2. The CDR3 is 15 amino acids. Germline CDR1 SGHRS, CDR2 YFSETQ. The CDR3 DNA, read in part, is TGCGCCAGCAGCTTCGGGGGGGAGCCAAATCAGCCG. It encodes CASSFGGEPNQP. In full, the CDR3 is CASSFGGEPNQPQYF.

In the case of this clone: Coverage ceases 3 residues before the CDR3 finishes, and the germline J gene fills in the end. This rearrangement joins TRBV7-3 to TRBJ1-1; D gene uncertain. The V end lost 4 bases, the J end lost 1 base, and 7 bases lay between the germline ends. This CDR3 comprises 13 residues. CDR1 SGHTA and CDR2 FQGTGA come from the germline V gene. The CDR3 bases that were read are TGTGCCAGCAGCTCAGAGGGGAACACTGAA. It is translated as CASSSEGNTE. The entire CDR3 is CASSSEGNTEAFF. The entire variable domain, with the rest obtained from reference TRBV7-3 and TRBJ1-1, is as follows: GAGVSQTPSNKVTEKGKYVELRCDPISGHTALYWYRQSLGQGPEFLIYFQGTGAADDSGLPNDRFFAVRPEGSVSTLKIQRTERGDSAVYLCASSSEGNTEAFFGQGTRLTVV.

Turning to this clone: The CDR3 end falls 3 residues outside the read, so it is completed with the germline J gene. This rearrangement joins TRBV19 to TRBJ1-4; 9 bases agree with TRBD1. The germline gives CDR1 LNHDA, CDR2 SQIVND (reference sequence). The CDR3 covers 14 residues. J gave up 8 bases and V 4 bases, and 5 bases lay outside the gene matches. The CDR3 is CASSTWTGEEKLFF. CDR3 DNA, as far as it was read: TGTGCCAGTAGTACTTGGACAGGGGAGGAAAAA.

Regarding this clone: The read comes to an end 3 residues before the CDR3 does, leaving the germline J gene to fill in the end. This rearrangement joins TRBV20-1 to TRBJ1-1; TRBD1 matches 10 bases. The CDR3 is 15 residues long. The J segment lost 4 bases and the V segment lost 6 bases, leaving 11 bases of the junction unmatched. Germline V lookup: CDR1 DFQATT, CDR2 SNEGSKA (reference sequence). CDR3 in amino acids: CSAKRTGGVITEAFF. The DNA read from the CDR3 is TGCAGTGCAAAGCGGACAGGGGGAGTCATCACTGAA.

A note on this clone: The read comes to an end 3 residues before the CDR3 does, leaving the germline J gene to fill in the end. Other DNA sequences in the same sample also yield this CDR3. The V and J genes are TRBV20-1 and TRBJ2-3; D unresolved. This CDR3 region has 12 residues. V was clipped by 2 bases and J by 1 base, with 4 bases between them. Germline CDR1 DFQATT, CDR2 SNEGSKA (reference sequence). The CDR3 bases that were read are TGCAGTGCTAGACTTCGCACAGATACG. This sequence encodes CSARLRTDT. The full CDR3 is CSARLRTDTQYF.

Of note for this clone: Sequencing ends 3 residues short of the CDR3 end; the germline J gene provides the rest. This chain connects TRBV6-1 to TRBJ1-2; TRBD1 matches 8 bases. The CDR3 is made up of 15 amino acids. V lost 1 base and J lost 1; bases outside the gene matches: 2. Germline CDR1 MNHNS, CDR2 SASEGT. CDR3 DNA, as far as it was read: TGTGCCAGCAGTGAAGGGACAGGGATTAACTATGGC. Its protein is CASSEGTGINYG. The CDR3 reads in full as CASSEGTGINYGYTF.

Note on this clone: The observed sequence ends 3 residues before the CDR3 terminus, with the missing tail filled in from the germline J gene. The rearrangement links TRBV2 to TRBJ2-1; tentative D call: TRBD1 (5 bases). Between the trimmed V and J ends, which lost 9 bases and 9 bases, there was a span of 18 bases. The CDR3 length is 13 residues. Germline CDR1 and CDR2: SNHLY and FYNNEI. The CDR3 DNA, read in part, is TGTGCCAGTGGATGGCCAGGGATTAGTGAG. Translating gives CASGWPGISE. The CDR3, in full, reads CASGWPGISEQFF.

CDR3 protein: CASSAGYNEQFF. Partial CDR3 DNA: TGTGCCAGCAGTGCGGGTTACAATGAG. The V gene is TRBV28, the J gene TRBJ2-1, with D perhaps TRBD2 (5 bases). The CDR3 extends 3 residues past the end of the read, so its final part is completed from the germline J gene. Trimming took off 5 bases at V and 4 bases at J, with 6 bases between the two ends. Germline V gene data show CDR1 as MDHEN and CDR2 as SYDVKM. This CDR3 contains 12 residues.

CDR3 amino acids: CASSVGGTSYNDYTF. Incomplete CDR3 DNA: TGTGCCAGCAGCGTCGGCGGGACTAGCTACAATGAC. The chain combines TRBV7-3 with TRBJ1-2; perhaps TRBD1 as D (5 bases). The read ends 3 residues before the CDR3 terminus; that terminus is restored from the germline J gene. Germline loops: CDR1 SGHTA, CDR2 FQGTGA. CDR3 size: 15 residues.

A word on this clone: The read ends 3 residues before the CDR3 terminus; that terminus is restored from the germline J gene. The rearrangement uses TRBV12-3 or TRBV12-4 and TRBJ1-2; D gene unclear. Trimming took 3 bases from V and 4 from J, leaving 9 bases between them. CDR3 length: 13 residues. The sequenced CDR3 bases are TGTGCCAGCAGTTTGACAAAAATCTATGGC. Protein: CASSLTKIYG. The full CDR3 is CASSLTKIYGYTF.

To note about this clone: The read falls 3 residues short of the CDR3 end, and the missing part is taken from the germline J gene. This chain connects TRBV30 to TRBJ2-5, with 7 bases matching TRBD1. The germline gives CDR1 GTSNPN, CDR2 SVGIG (reference sequence). This CDR3 spans 15 amino acids. Trimming at V came to 0 bases and at J to 0 bases, leaving 4 bases not matched to a gene. The sequenced CDR3 bases are TGTGCCTGGAGTGTACTACAGGGGTACCAAGAGACC. Residues: CAWSVLQGYQET. The whole CDR3 sequence reads CAWSVLQGYQETQYF. Together with reference TRBV30 and TRBJ2-5, the CDR3 gives the full variable domain: SQTIHQWPATLVQPVGSPLSLECTVEGTSNPNLYWYRQAAGRGLQLLFYSVGIGQISSEVPQNLSASRPQDRQFILSSKKLLLSDSGFYLCAWSVLQGYQETQYFGPGTRLLVL.

As for this clone: Read data end 3 residues before the CDR3 end; the end is taken from the germline J gene. V and J are TRBV6-1 and TRBJ2-7; unclear D gene. This CDR3 has 14 amino acids. Germline CDR1 reads MNHNS; CDR2 reads SASEGT. Trimming shortened V by 1 base and J by 2 bases, and 9 bases separated the two germline ends. The CDR3 bases that were read are TGTGCCAGCAGTGAAGGTCCCCAAACCTACGAG. Translating it yields CASSEGPQTYE. The whole CDR3 is CASSEGPQTYEQYF.

As to this clone: The read terminates 3 residues ahead of where the CDR3 ends, so the germline J gene completes it. This chain joins TRBV5-1 and TRBJ2-5, with TRBD1 identical over 9 bases. The ends lost 3 bases at V and 5 bases at J; junction bases unmatched: 14. Germline V gene lookup returns CDR1 SGHRS and CDR2 YFSETQ. The length of the CDR3 is 17 residues. The DNA read from the CDR3 is TGCGCCAGCAGCTCCTGGACAGGGGCGCGGGTTATGGAGACC. Amino acids: CASSSWTGARVMET. The full CDR3 reads CASSSWTGARVMETQYF. Supplemented by reference TRBV5-1 and TRBJ2-5, the full variable domain reads KAGVTQTPRYLIKTRGQQVTLSCSPISGHRSVSWYQQTPGQGLQFLFEYFSETQRNKGNFPGRFSGRQFSNSRSEMNVSTLELGDSALYLCASSSWTGARVMETQYFGPGTRLLVL.

As regards this clone: Read coverage stops 3 residues before the CDR3 terminus; the germline J gene supplies the remainder. The chain joins TRBV20-1 to TRBJ2-3; D possibly corresponds to TRBD1 (6 bases). Germline V gene sequence: CDR1 DFQATT, CDR2 SNEGSKA (reference sequence). Trimming cost V 6 bases and J 3 bases, with 13 bases left between them. The CDR3 is 13 residues long. CDR3: CSALLGQTDTQYF. CDR3 DNA, as far as it was read: TGCAGTGCACTACTCGGACAGACAGATACG.

In regard to this clone: The read gets to within 3 residues of the CDR3 end, and the germline J gene fills in the rest. This chain joins TRBV29-1 and TRBJ2-3; D is uncertain. Germline CDR1 and CDR2: SQVTM and ANQGSEA. The CDR3 is 12 amino acids. The DNA read from the CDR3 is TGCAGCGTTCAGACACTCACTGAGACG. Amino acids: CSVQTLTET. The whole CDR3 protein is CSVQTLTETQYF.

In regard to this clone: The read gets to within 3 residues of the CDR3 end, and the germline J gene fills in the rest. The J gene is TRBJ2-3, the V gene TRBV10-3, with 10 positions matching TRBD2. Germline assignment: CDR1 ENHRY and CDR2 SYGVKD. V dropped 6 bases and J dropped 2; count of bases not matched to a gene: 5. This CDR3 is built from 15 residues. Partial CDR3 DNA: TGTGCCATCAGCGTAGCGGGGGGCCCCACAGATACG. Its protein is CAISVAGGPTDT. The full CDR3 protein reads CAISVAGGPTDTQYF.

About this clone: The read terminates 3 residues ahead of where the CDR3 ends, so the germline J gene completes it. The chain recombines TRBV20-1 with TRBJ1-3; perhaps TRBD1 as D (5 bases). The ends were cut back, 3 bases at V and 1 base at J, with 7 bases in the middle. The CDR3 has 13 amino acids. The V gene's germline CDR1 is DFQATT and CDR2 SNEGSKA (reference sequence). The DNA read from the CDR3 is TGCAGTGCTAGGCAGGGTTCTGGAAACACC. Amino acids: CSARQGSGNT. The CDR3, in full, reads CSARQGSGNTIYF.

To note about this clone: The DNA ends 3 residues before the CDR3 does, and the rest of the CDR3 is filled in from the germline J gene. The V gene is TRBV19, the J gene TRBJ2-3; 7 bases are shared with TRBD2. The CDR3 covers 14 residues. Germline-derived CDR1 and CDR2 are LNHDA and SQIVND (reference sequence). This chain's CDR3 is CASSIMGGDQPQYF. The CDR3 bases that were read are TGTGCCAGTAGTATTATGGGGGGGGATCAGCCG.

On this clone: The read finishes 3 residues shy of the CDR3 end, and the germline J gene is used to complete it. The V gene is TRBV19, the J gene TRBJ1-5; no reliable D call. The germline CDR1 and CDR2 sequences are LNHDA and SQIVND (reference sequence). This CDR3 is built from 16 residues. Trimming removed 2 bases from V and 5 bases from J, with 16 bases in between. CDR3 DNA, as far as it was read: TGTGCCAGTAGTATATCCCTGACAAGGCAACATCAGCCC. It translates to CASSISLTRQHQP. The CDR3, in full, reads CASSISLTRQHQPQHF.

Of note for this clone: The CDR3 end lies 3 residues beyond the end of the read and is filled in from the germline J gene. The rearrangement links TRBV4-1 to TRBJ1-4; D might be TRBD1 (6 bases). CDR1 MGHRA and CDR2 YSYEKL come from the germline V gene. The CDR3 is made up of 16 amino acids. CDR3 residues: CASSQEVPGANSPLFF. The CDR3 bases that were read are TGCGCCAGCAGCCAAGAAGTCCCAGGGGCGAATTCACCA.